The 32 T cell receptor beta chains listed next were all sequenced from one sample in a study of T cell repertoires in cytomegalovirus infection (dated by TCRdb to the late 2010s). Sequencing relied on an Illumina HiSeq 1500. TCRdb trimmed public reads at Q25 via fastp, called clones via MiXCR and kept in-frame beta chains. All rows with the same CDR3 protein become a single entry with the most common DNA and genes. This sample is represented by 400,000 to 550,000 distinct CDR3 sequences; over 9% of them were singletons. Approximately 10% of the sample rests with the top ten. Sequenced sample: PBMCs. Source of these receptors: a human donor in good health (CMV status not recorded). Some clones in this sample may be carry-over from other donors' samples.

J is TRBJ2-1 and V is TRBV20-1; 7 nucleotides align to TRBD1. V lost 2 bases and J lost 14; bases outside the gene matches: 18. CDR1 DFQATT and CDR2 SNEGSKA come from the germline V gene (reference sequence). CDR3 length equals 15 residues. The CDR3 is CSARSVGQVPRRKFF. CDR3 in DNA: TGCAGTGCTAGATCGGTTGGACAGGTCCCAAGACGAAAGTTCTTC.

This clonotype was seen at least ten times. The V gene is TRBV7-8, the J gene TRBJ1-1; 9 bases fit TRBD1. V shed 6 bases and J 6 bases; nucleotides not matched to a gene: 11. The germline V gene has CDR1 SGHVS and CDR2 FQNEAQ. CDR3 length equals 15 residues. DNA of the CDR3: TGTGCCAGCAGATCGACACAGGGGGCCGTCGCTGAAGCTTTCTTT. This translates into CASRSTQGAVAEAFF.

This clonotype was seen ten or more times. The gene calls are TRBV20-1 and TRBJ2-1; 10 positions agree with TRBD2. The germline V gene encodes CDR1 DFQATT and CDR2 SNEGSKA (reference sequence). J gave up 7 bases and V 0 bases, and 3 bases lay outside the gene matches. The CDR3 spans 14 residues. The CDR3 sequence: CSARDSGGLNEQFF. The CDR3 coding sequence is TGCAGTGCTAGAGATAGCGGGGGGCTGAATGAGCAGTTCTTC.

The table lists this clonotype with many counts. This chain uses TRBV6-1 with TRBJ1-3; D is perhaps TRBD1 (5 bases). The CDR3 is 14 residues long. The V gene lost 2 bases and the J gene lost 5 bases, with 10 bases spanning the gap. Germline V CDR1 and CDR2: MNHNS, SASEGT. DNA of the CDR3: TGTGCCAGCAGTGAACAGGGATCTAGAAACACCATATATTTT. Protein product: CASSEQGSRNTIYF.

This clonotype was seen at least ten times. This chain joins TRBV7-8 and TRBJ2-2, with D unresolved. The germline V gene has CDR1 SGHVS and CDR2 FQNEAQ. V was trimmed by 2 bases and J by 8 bases, leaving 3 bases between them. CDR3 size: 11 residues. This CDR3 is CASSLIGELFF. CDR3 bases: TGTGCCAGCAGCTTAATAGGGGAGCTGTTTTTT.

This clonotype showed up many times. The chain has TRBV7-6 and TRBJ2-7; 8 nucleotides agree with TRBD2. This CDR3 comprises 19 residues. V trimming: 1 base; J trimming: 4 bases; junction bases outside the gene matches: 18. From germline, CDR1 is SGHVS and CDR2 FNYEAQ. This chain's CDR3 is CASSLGSGMASGSLYEQYF. DNA of the CDR3: TGTGCCAGCAGCTTAGGGTCTGGGATGGCCAGCGGGAGTTTGTACGAGCAGTACTTC.

V and J are TRBV7-9 and TRBJ2-7; 11 bases match TRBD1. V dropped 1 base and J dropped 4; count of bases not matched to a gene: 6. The CDR3 covers 16 residues. The germline gives CDR1 SEHNR, CDR2 FQNEAQ (reference sequence). CDR3: CASSLESGTGGYEQYF. The CDR3 coding sequence is TGTGCCAGCAGCTTAGAATCCGGGACAGGGGGGTACGAGCAGTACTTC.

This clonotype was observed many times. This CDR3 is CASSLSGSNVGTDTQYF. CDR3 sequence (DNA): TGTGCCAGCAGTTTGAGCGGGAGCAACGTCGGCACAGATACGCAGTATTTT. J is TRBJ2-3 and V is TRBV28; TRBD2 aligns across 8 bases. CDR3 size: 17 residues. Germline CDR1 and CDR2: MDHEN and SYDVKM. The V segment lost 3 bases and the J segment 1 base; nucleotides outside the gene matches: 9.

To note about this clonotype: It may be a read error: a sequence one base away is much more abundant. The V and J genes are TRBV28 and TRBJ1-1; TRBD1 agrees at 7 bases. The CDR3 sequence is 11 residues long. From germline, CDR1 is MDHEN and CDR2 SYDVKM. The CDR3 reads CPSRGQIEAFF. The CDR3, as DNA: TGTCCCAGCAGGGGACAGATTGAAGCTTTCTTT.

This clonotype was counted ten times or more. The CDR3 here is CASRTDRANEKLFF. The CDR3 bases are TGTGCCAGTAGAACTGACAGGGCGAATGAAAAACTGTTTTTT. The chain recombines TRBV19 with TRBJ1-4, with TRBD1 matching 7 bases. CDR1 is LNHDA and CDR2 is SQIVND in the germline V gene (reference sequence). The CDR3 totals 14 residues. V was clipped by 6 bases and J by 5 bases; unmatched bases: 6.

In its sample, this clonotype was seen many times. The genes are TRBV6-4 and TRBJ1-1; 7 nucleotides line up with TRBD1. The germline CDR1 and CDR2 sequences are MRHNA and SNTAGT. Germline trimming cut 4 bases from V and 5 bases from J; bases unmatched to any gene: 7. There are 14 residues in the CDR3. CDR3 residues: CASSVNPGQTEAFF. DNA of the CDR3: TGTGCCAGCAGTGTCAACCCGGGACAGACTGAAGCTTTCTTT.

This clonotype was detected ten times or more. This rearrangement joins TRBV11-2 to TRBJ2-2, with TRBD2 as a possible D gene (5 bases). The length of the CDR3 is 14 residues. Trimming shortened V by 5 bases and J by 6 bases, and 13 bases separated the two germline ends. Looked up from germline, CDR1 is SGHAT and CDR2 is FQNNGV. In DNA, the CDR3 is TGTGCCAGCAGCGGGCTAGCAAAGGCCGGGGAGCTGTTTTTT. Translating gives CASSGLAKAGELFF.

The J gene is TRBJ1-4, the V gene TRBV18, with TRBD1 identical over 8 bases. From germline, CDR1 is KGHSH and CDR2 LQKENI. J lost 8 bases, V lost 5 bases, and 4 bases had no gene match. The CDR3 is made up of 13 amino acids. DNA of the CDR3: TGTGCCAGCTCAAGAGGGACAGGCGAAAAACTGTTTTTT. Its translation: CASSRGTGEKLFF. The full variable domain, in which reference TRBV18 and TRBJ1-4 provide the parts outside the CDR3, is NAGVMQNPRHLVRRRGQEARLRCSPMKGHSHVYWYRQLPEEGLKFMVYLQKENIIDESGMPKERFSAEFPKEGPSILRIQQVVRGDSAAYFCASSRGTGEKLFFGSGTQLSVL.

In its sample, this clonotype was seen a few times. The chain is built from TRBV20-1 and TRBJ2-2, with no clear D. Germline CDR1 reads DFQATT; CDR2 reads SNEGSKA (reference sequence). The CDR3 runs 13 residues. Trimming shortened V by 6 bases and J by 0 bases, and 8 bases separated the two germline ends. In nucleotides, the CDR3 is TGCAGTGCGAGGCCCTCGAACACCGGGGAGCTGTTTTTT. Translated: CSARPSNTGELFF.

This clonotype was found a few times. V gene TRBV6-6 combines with J gene TRBJ2-5, with 9 bases matching TRBD2. J lost 3 bases, V lost 5 bases, and 4 bases had no gene match. Germline assignment: CDR1 MNHNY and CDR2 SVGAGI (reference sequence). The CDR3 length is 14 residues. Written as DNA, the CDR3 is TGTGCCAGCAGTCTCCAGCGGGGGGAAGAGACCCAGTACTTC. The encoded protein is CASSLQRGEETQYF.

This clonotype was recorded many times. V gene TRBV20-1 combines with J gene TRBJ2-7; D not resolved. Germline V gives CDR1 DFQATT, CDR2 SNEGSKA (reference sequence). The CDR3 loop spans 10 amino acids. V lost 5 bases to trimming and J lost 5 bases, with 7 bases between them. The CDR3 loop is CSALVDEQYF. CDR3 DNA sequence: TGCAGTGCTCTTGTGGACGAGCAGTACTTC.

In this sample, this clonotype turned up many times. The chain has TRBV20-1 and TRBJ2-1; 12 bases map to TRBD2. The V gene's germline CDR1 is DFQATT and CDR2 SNEGSKA (reference sequence). V gave up 1 base and J gave up 6 bases; unmatched junction bases: 10. CDR3 length: 17 residues. The chain's CDR3 is CSARGNLAGGRGNEQFF. DNA of the CDR3: TGCAGTGCTAGAGGAAATCTAGCGGGGGGGCGGGGCAATGAGCAGTTCTTC.

This chain uses TRBV3-1 with TRBJ1-2; 7 nucleotides align to TRBD1. This CDR3 has 13 amino acids. Germline V gene data show CDR1 as LGHDT and CDR2 as YNNKEL (reference sequence). The V segment lost 1 base and the J segment 5 bases; nucleotides outside the gene matches: 1. CDR3 bases: TGTGCCAGCAGCCAAGTGGGACAGTATGGCTACACCTTC. It codes for CASSQVGQYGYTF.

There are a few counts of this clonotype. This chain links TRBV14 with TRBJ2-1; 12 positions match TRBD2. The CDR3 extends over 16 amino acids. V dropped 4 bases and J dropped 5; count of bases not matched to a gene: 6. Germline values: CDR1 SGHDN, CDR2 FVKESK. As DNA, the CDR3 is TGTGCCAGCAGCCTATGGACTAGCGGGGACCACAATGAGCAGTTCTTC. Its translation is CASSLWTSGDHNEQFF.

This chain links TRBV29-1 with TRBJ2-5; D gene uncertain. Germline CDR1 is SQVTM and CDR2 is ANQGSEA. This CDR3 comprises 13 residues. V gave up 6 bases and J gave up 2 bases, with 13 bases separating them. The CDR3 DNA sequence: TGCAGCGTCGAACATCCATCTCAAGAGACCCAGTACTTC. As protein: CSVEHPSQETQYF.

This clonotype has a count of ten or more. CDR3 nucleotide sequence: TGTGCCAGCAGGATGGGGGGAGTCTTCGGCGATGAGCAGTTCTTC. Protein sequence: CASRMGGVFGDEQFF. The V and J genes are TRBV2 and TRBJ2-1; D perhaps matches TRBD2 (6 bases). The V end was cut by 6 bases, the J end by 8 bases, with 20 bases between. The germline V gene has CDR1 SNHLY and CDR2 FYNNEI. This CDR3 has 15 amino acids. Full variable domain (missing parts from reference TRBV2 and TRBJ2-1): EPEVTQTPSHQVTQMGQEVILRCVPISNHLYFYWYRQILGQKVEFLVSFYNNEISEKSEIFDDQFSVERPDGSNFTLKIRSTKLEDSAMYFCASRMGGVFGDEQFFGPGTRLTVL.

This clonotype has more than one count but fewer than ten. The V and J genes are TRBV2 and TRBJ2-1; D is undetermined. This CDR3 region has 12 residues. The V gene's germline CDR1 is SNHLY and CDR2 FYNNEI. V lost 5 bases, J lost 7 bases, and 9 bases lay in between. CDR3 amino acids: CASSRKGNEQFF. CDR3 coding DNA: TGTGCCAGCAGTAGGAAAGGAAATGAGCAGTTCTTC.

The chain joins TRBV30 to TRBJ2-1; D is perhaps TRBD2 (5 bases). V was pared by 2 bases and J by 14 bases, with 13 bases between. This CDR3 has 11 amino acids. From germline, CDR1 is GTSNPN and CDR2 SVGIG (reference sequence). The CDR3, as DNA: TGTGCCTGGAGTACGACGGGGAGTAAGTTCTTC. This encodes CAWSTTGSKFF.

This chain uses TRBV13 with TRBJ2-2; D remains unclear. Germline V lookup: CDR1 PRHDT, CDR2 FYEKMQ (reference sequence). V was cut by 10 bases and J by 1 base, with 25 bases left in between. The CDR3 runs 18 residues. CDR3 DNA sequence: TGTGCCACAGCAGCTCCAACGGCGCGAGGAATGAACACCGGGGAGCTGTTTTTT. It yields the protein CATAAPTARGMNTGELFF.

The J gene is TRBJ2-7, the V gene TRBV27; 10 bases line up with TRBD1. CDR3 length equals 16 residues. From germline, CDR1 is MNHEY and CDR2 SMNVEV (reference sequence). The trim removed 0 bases at V and 3 bases at J, leaving 5 bases unmatched. As DNA, the CDR3 is TGTGCCAGCAGTTTATCGATGGGACAGGGGAACTACGAGCAGTACTTC. This encodes CASSLSMGQGNYEQYF.

This clonotype was picked up many times. The J gene is TRBJ2-7, the V gene TRBV2; 7 bases agree with TRBD1. The V gene end was trimmed by 1 base and the J gene end by 1 base; junction bases not matched to a gene: 1. The germline V gene encodes CDR1 SNHLY and CDR2 FYNNEI. The CDR3 has 14 amino acids. This CDR3 reads CASSEEGQSYEQYF. CDR3 sequence (DNA): TGTGCCAGCAGTGAAGAGGGACAGTCCTACGAGCAGTACTTC.

This clonotype was recorded many times. The CDR3 bases are TGTGCCAGCAGCTTAAGGGGTCCTCTCGGGACTAGCGGGGTCCAAGAGACCCAGTACTTC. Protein product: CASSLRGPLGTSGVQETQYF. This sequence joins TRBV7-2 and TRBJ2-5; the match to TRBD2 covers 13 bases. V shed 2 bases and J 1 base; nucleotides not matched to a gene: 13. Germline CDR1 is SGHTA and CDR2 is FQGNSA. The CDR3 is 20 amino acids.

Ten or more counts support this clonotype. The chain links TRBV7-2 to TRBJ2-5, with 7 bases lining up with TRBD2. V was pared by 5 bases and J by 4 bases, with 10 bases of the junction left unmatched. The CDR3 has 15 amino acids. The germline V gene has CDR1 SGHTA and CDR2 FQGNSA. The CDR3 spells CASSLQMGGRETQYF. The CDR3 region has the DNA TGTGCCAGCAGCCTACAAATGGGGGGGAGAGAGACCCAGTACTTC.

This clonotype showed up many times. This chain connects TRBV15 to TRBJ1-2, with D tentatively TRBD1 (6 bases). The CDR3 length is 16 residues. Germline V gene sequence: CDR1 LNHNV, CDR2 YYDKDF (reference sequence). Trimming cost V 1 base and J 3 bases, with 15 bases left between them. The CDR3: CATSRVPGGPDYGYTF. CDR3 coding DNA: TGTGCCACCAGCAGAGTCCCGGGGGGCCCCGACTATGGCTACACCTTC.

The sample holds many counts of this clonotype. CDR3 sequence (DNA): TGTGCCAGCAGCTTAGGGGCAGGGGGCGGGGGTAATCAGCCCCAGCATTTT. It is translated as CASSLGAGGGGNQPQHF. V gene TRBV7-9 combines with J gene TRBJ1-5; 8 positions agree with TRBD1. Germline V gene sequence: CDR1 SEHNR, CDR2 FQNEAQ (reference sequence). The trim removed 1 base at V and 4 bases at J, leaving 9 bases unmatched. The CDR3 runs 17 residues. The whole variable domain, remainder taken from reference TRBV7-9 and TRBJ1-5, is DTGVSQNPRHKITKRGQNVTFRCDPISEHNRLYWYRQTLGQGPEFLTYFQNEAQLEKSRLLSDRFSAERPKGSFSTLEIQRTEQGDSAMYLCASSLGAGGGGNQPQHFGDGTRLSIL.

This clonotype came up many times. The rearrangement uses TRBV28 and TRBJ2-2, with D possibly TRBD2 on 7 matching bases. CDR3 length: 14 amino acids. From germline, CDR1 is MDHEN and CDR2 SYDVKM. The germline V and J ends were trimmed by 10 bases and 6 bases, with 18 bases remaining between them. The CDR3 here is CATARGREAGELFF. DNA of the CDR3: TGTGCCACCGCAAGGGGGAGGGAAGCCGGGGAGCTGTTTTTT.

This clonotype appeared many times. This chain uses TRBV19 with TRBJ1-4, with 10 bases that match TRBD1. V was pared by 7 bases and J by 8 bases, with 7 bases of the junction left unmatched. Looked up from germline, CDR1 is LNHDA and CDR2 is SQIVND (reference sequence). The CDR3 length is 14 residues. CDR3 protein: CASTSTGGEEKLFF. DNA for the CDR3: TGTGCCAGTACGTCGACAGGGGGCGAGGAAAAACTGTTTTTT.